This T cell receptor (beta chain) is drawn from a study of vaccination effects on CD4 cells after COVID-19. Germline assignment: CDR1 MNHEY and CDR2 SVGAGI. Trimming cost V 0 bases and J 9 bases, with 9 bases left between them. The CDR3 contains 13 residues. Assay: immunoSEQ multiplex PCR; the TCRdb copy retains only in-frame clones and omits some. Among roughly 41,000 clones, under 75% were seen once, and the ten largest hold roughly 24%. Concerning this clone itself: Its antigen is undetermined.

Under the ViraFEST assay, PBMC were stimulated with viral peptide pools so that antigen-specific CD4+ T cells expanded. Sequencing was performed afterwards. Once cultured for 9 to 11 days, the cells underwent separation to obtain CD4+ T cells. Vaccinated recipients, who were negative for nucleocapsid antibodies, had no history of SARS-CoV-2 infection. Sequenced here: CD4+ T cells from PBMCs cultured with HCoV-OC43 spike peptides, sampled before COVID-19 vaccination. Subset noted: HCoV-OC43 spike overlapping peptide pool stimulation. The genes are TRBV6-5 and TRBJ2-1; D is unresolved. The clonotype was recovered from a human donor who received a COVID-19 vaccine. The CDR3 here is CASSYSFSGEQFF. The CDR3 DNA reads TGTGCCAGCAGTTACTCGTTTTCGGGTGAGCAGTTCTTC.